These 2 T cell receptor beta chains were all obtained from the same sample, sequenced in a study of blood T cell repertoires in COVID-19. The protocol was immunoSEQ multiplex PCR, while the TCRdb copy is restricted to in-frame clones and leaves out a portion. In the table there are some 150,000 clones, about 84% of which are singletons. Sequencing was done on a sample of peripheral blood. These receptors originate from a woman of 80 years or more in a cohort sampled during active or convalescent COVID-19.

Worth noting for this clone: The same CDR3 can be traced to other DNA sequences in this sample. V gene TRBV5-1 combines with J gene TRBJ2-5, with 10 bases that match TRBD2. Germline CDR1 SGHRS, CDR2 YFSETQ. The length of the CDR3 is 14 residues. The J segment lost 4 bases and the V segment lost 0 bases, leaving 0 bases of the junction unmatched. Here the CDR3 DNA reads TGCGCCAGCAGCTTGGGACTAGCGGGAGAGACCCAGTACTTC. It yields the protein CASSLGLAGETQYF.

The rearrangement uses TRBV5-8 and TRBJ2-2; tentative D call: TRBD1 (6 bases). Between the trimmed V and J ends, which lost 1 base and 0 bases, there was a span of 13 bases. The germline V gene encodes CDR1 SGHTS and CDR2 YDEGEE. This CDR3 is built from 17 residues. The CDR3 here is CASSLNGDTTNTGELFF. CDR3 nucleotides: TGTGCCAGCAGCTTGAATGGGGACACTACGAACACCGGGGAGCTGTTTTTT.